Listed below are T cell receptor beta chains from one sample, sequenced in a study of blood T cells in healthy people across ages. TCRdb called the 5' RACE reads again in MiXCR, with one record for every CDR3 protein. Of under 2,000,000 distinct CDR3 sequences in the sample, 49% are singletons; the top ten hold over 2%. Input material: blood. The receptors were gathered from a woman between 40 and 50 years old in good health. The CDR3 runs from the conserved cysteine through the conserved F or W. D genes are given only for firm matches. For some rows the clone size is stated as once, few or many, or as a class when expanded; others skip it.

>TRBV20-1|TRBD1|TRBJ2-1|-
TGCAGTGGGGACAGGGGCTACAATGAGCAGTTCTTC
CSGDRGYNEQFF
>TRBV7-2|-|TRBJ2-1|many
TGTGCCAGCGGGGGGAATGAGCAGTTCTTC
CASGGNEQFF
>TRBV3-1|-|TRBJ2-5|-
TGTGCCAGCAGCCAACCAAAGAAGATCGGGGGAGAAGAGACCCAGTACTTC
CASSQPKKIGGEETQYF
>TRBV2|-|TRBJ2-1|-
TGTGCCAGCACAAGGGATAGGACAGCCCAGTTCTTC
CASTRDRTAQFF
>TRBV6-2/TRBV6-3|TRBD1|TRBJ2-7|-
TGTGCCAGCAGTTACCGCACCCCGGGACAGGGGTGGGAGCAGTACTTC
CASSYRTPGQGWEQYF
>TRBV7-9|-|TRBJ2-7|-
TGTGCCAGCAGCCCACAAGGAGTCGAGCAGTACTTC
CASSPQGVEQYF
>TRBV6-6|TRBD2|TRBJ2-3|-
TGTGCCAGCACCGATACTAGCGGGGCACGCACAGATACGCAGTATTTT
CASTDTSGARTDTQYF
>TRBV24-1|TRBD2|TRBJ2-2|-
TGTGCCACCAGTGATCTTGAGGTAGCGGGGAACACCGGGGAGCTGTTTTTT
CATSDLEVAGNTGELFF
>TRBV6-6|-|TRBJ1-6|-
TGTGCCAGCTGGACCCCACGGGGTTCACCCCTCCACTTT
CASWTPRGSPLHF
>TRBV24-1|TRBD1|TRBJ2-7|-
TGTGCCACCAGTGATACGGGGACAGGCCACGGCGAGCAGTACTTC
CATSDTGTGHGEQYF
>TRBV20-1|TRBD2|TRBJ2-3|-
TGCAGTGCTATTCGGGGGGGCCCAGATACGCAGTATTTT
CSAIRGGPDTQYF
>TRBV16|-|TRBJ1-6|-
TGTGCCAGCAGCCCTTCGACGGGGTCCAATTCACCCCTCCACTTT
CASSPSTGSNSPLHF
>TRBV6-5|-|TRBJ2-3|-
TGTGCCAGCAGTTTTTCCCTTTGGGGCCTCATCACAGATACGCAGTATTTT
CASSFSLWGLITDTQYF
>TRBV3-1|TRBD1|TRBJ2-1|few
TGTGCCAGCAGCTTCGGACAGGTCCTTTTGGATGAGCAGTTCTTC
CASSFGQVLLDEQFF
>TRBV7-2|-|TRBJ2-5|many
TGTGCCATAGCTCGAGCAGTTCAAGAGACCCAGTACTTC
CAIARAVQETQYF
>TRBV20-1|TRBD1|TRBJ2-5|-
TGCAGTGCCGTGTACCCGCAGGGGGTTGAGACCCAGTACTTC
CSAVYPQGVETQYF
>TRBV15|TRBD2|TRBJ2-3|few
TGTGCCACCAGCAGAGATGGAGCGGGGGCTAGCACAGATACGCAGTATTTT
CATSRDGAGASTDTQYF
>TRBV15|TRBD2|TRBJ2-5|once
TGTGCCACCAGCAGAGCAAGCGGGGTCCAAGAGACCCAGTACTTC
CATSRASGVQETQYF
>TRBV12-3/TRBV12-4|-|TRBJ1-6|-
TGTGCCAGCAGCGAGACGGAGACCTCACCCCTCCACTTT
CASSETETSPLHF
>TRBV20-1|-|TRBJ1-2|few
TGCAGTGCTAGAGATCAGGGGTCGGGCTATGGCTACACCTTC
CSARDQGSGYGYTF
>TRBV3-1|TRBD1|TRBJ2-1|few
TGTGCCAGCAGCCCTCCGACAGGGGAGATTCGAAATGAGCAGTTCTTC
CASSPPTGEIRNEQFF
>TRBV5-6|-|TRBJ2-7|-
TGTGCCAGCAGCTTGATCAGGGACCATTCGGGGCAGTACTTC
CASSLIRDHSGQYF
>TRBV9|-|TRBJ1-5|-
TGTGCCAGCAGCGTAGGTCACAGGGACAATCAGCCCCAGCATTTT
CASSVGHRDNQPQHF
>TRBV5-1|TRBD1|TRBJ2-7|-
TGCGCCAGCAGCACTAGGGCCTTGACAGGGGGCTCGGACGAGCAGTACTTC
CASSTRALTGGSDEQYF
>TRBV5-1|TRBD1|TRBJ1-2|-
TGCGCCAGCAGCCGAAGACCTCTGGACAGGGAGTATGGCTACACCTTC
CASSRRPLDREYGYTF
>TRBV27|TRBD1|TRBJ2-5|few
TGTGCCAGCAGTTCCCAGACAGGGGGCAACAGAGAGACCCAGTACTTC
CASSSQTGGNRETQYF
>TRBV7-3|-|TRBJ1-5|-
TGTGCCAGCAGCTTAAATGGGGATAGCAATCAGCCCCAGCATTTT
CASSLNGDSNQPQHF
>TRBV7-8|TRBD2|TRBJ2-3|-
TGTACCAGCAGCTCCACGAGACTAGCGGGCCCCACAGATACGCAGTATTTT
CTSSSTRLAGPTDTQYF
>TRBV20-1|TRBD1|TRBJ2-5|once
TGCAGTGCTAGACTGACAGGGGGCCGGGAGACCCAGTACTTC
CSARLTGGRETQYF
>TRBV7-2|-|TRBJ2-3|many
TGTGCCAGCAGCGAACAGGGCGATACGCAGTATTTT
CASSEQGDTQYF
>TRBV20-1|-|TRBJ1-2|-
TGCAGTGCTGAGGACCGAAACTATGGCTACACCTTC
CSAEDRNYGYTF
>TRBV28|-|TRBJ2-5|-
TGTGCCAGCAGTTTAGATGCGGGGTGGCCTGAGCAGTACTTC
CASSLDAGWPEQYF
>TRBV12-3/TRBV12-4|-|TRBJ1-4|-
TGTGCCAGCAGTCGCGACAAGGAAGAAAAACTGTTTTTT
CASSRDKEEKLFF
>TRBV19|-|TRBJ1-6|-
TGTGCCAGTAGTATTGGATATGGGGTCTCCTATAATTCACCCCTCCACTTT
CASSIGYGVSYNSPLHF
>TRBV6-5|TRBD2|TRBJ2-7|-
TGTGCCAGCAGTTACTTAATTCCGGGGGAGGGCGAGCAGTACTTC
CASSYLIPGEGEQYF
>TRBV29-1|-|TRBJ1-2|-
TGCAGCGTTGATCAGACGGGCTATGGCTGCACCTTC
CSVDQTGYGCTF
>TRBV9|-|TRBJ2-7|-
TGTGCCAGCAGCGTTCGCAGGGGAAACTACGAGCAGTACTTC
CASSVRRGNYEQYF
>TRBV12-3/TRBV12-4|-|TRBJ2-5|-
TGTGCCAGCAGTTCCCGGGACGGAGTTGCAGAGACCCAGTACTTC
CASSSRDGVAETQYF
>TRBV5-1|-|TRBJ1-1|-
TGCGCCAGCAGCTTGGCCCTGGGGGCACTCACTGAAGCTTTCTTT
CASSLALGALTEAFF
>TRBV14|-|TRBJ1-2|-
TGTGCCAGCAGCCAAGATATTGTAGGGGACCATCGCTACACCTTC
CASSQDIVGDHRYTF
>TRBV10-3|-|TRBJ2-7|few
TGTGCCATCAGTGACCGACAGGACTCCTACGAGCAGTACTTC
CAISDRQDSYEQYF
>TRBV20-1|-|TRBJ2-5|few
TGCAGTGCTAGAGATGTCGGAGAGGTCCGGGAGACCCAGTACTTC
CSARDVGEVRETQYF
>TRBV6-6|-|TRBJ2-1|few
TGTGCCAGCAGCCCTGTAGGGCCCAATGAGCAGTTCTTC
CASSPVGPNEQFF
>TRBV5-1|TRBD2|TRBJ2-7|-
TGCGCCAGCAGCCCCTGGACGAGCGGGGGCCTCTACGAGCAGTACTTC
CASSPWTSGGLYEQYF
>TRBV7-9|-|TRBJ2-5|-
TGTGCCAGCAGCTTAGAATGGCGGACACAAGAGACCCAGTACTTC
CASSLEWRTQETQYF
>TRBV5-1|TRBD1|TRBJ2-3|once
TGCGCCAGCAGCTTGGATCCGGGACAGGGCGCAGATACGCAGTATTTT
CASSLDPGQGADTQYF
>TRBV20-1|TRBD1|TRBJ1-5|-
TGCAGTGCCCTGACAGGGGTGAATCAGCCCCAGCATTTT
CSALTGVNQPQHF
>TRBV4-3|TRBD1|TRBJ2-4|few
TGCGCCAGCAGCCATGCAGAACAGGGGGAAAACATTCAGTACTTC
CASSHAEQGENIQYF
>TRBV29-1|TRBD1|TRBJ2-3|few
TGCAGCGTTAGGACAGGGTGGAACACAGATACGCAGTATTTT
CSVRTGWNTDTQYF
>TRBV28|TRBD1|TRBJ1-2|-
TGTGCCAGCTTAGGACATGGCGGGACAGGGGGAATGTATGGCTACACCTTC
CASLGHGGTGGMYGYTF
>TRBV6-5|TRBD1|TRBJ1-4|few
TGTGCCAGCAGGGGACAGGGGCCTAATGAAAAACTGTTTTTT
CASRGQGPNEKLFF
>TRBV20-1|-|TRBJ2-7|few
TGCAGTGCTAGCCCTAACTACGAGCAGTACTTC
CSASPNYEQYF